This T cell receptor (beta chain) originates from a study of tissue T cells after allogeneic stem cell transplantation. At the level of the study: Graft-versus-host disease patients received grafts, several unmodified and three CD34-selected to deplete T cells. General study findings and limits: Anatomically similar tissues had similar TCR repertoires within each patient.

Sequencing of TCRbeta CDR3 at survey depth gave sequences and template counts. Some clones are missing from TCRdb's copy, which holds only in-frame ones; the method was immunoSEQ multiplex PCR. Of about 26,000 clones listed, about 90% are singletons. Notes on this clone: Its antigen is not known.

The CDR3 covers 14 residues. Unmatched junction bases numbered 10, after V lost 8 bases and J lost 4 bases. Germline assignment: CDR1 MNHEY and CDR2 SMNVEV (reference sequence). Sample: blood, taken before transplantation. The chain is built from TRBV27 and TRBJ1-2, with TRBD1 matching 7 bases. The TCR sequence derives from a male donor aged 60 or over who later had graft-versus-host disease after an allogeneic stem cell transplant. Written as DNA, the CDR3 is TGTGCCAGCTCTCGGGACAGCTTGAGCTATGGCTACACCTTC. Its translation: CASSRDSLSYGYTF.